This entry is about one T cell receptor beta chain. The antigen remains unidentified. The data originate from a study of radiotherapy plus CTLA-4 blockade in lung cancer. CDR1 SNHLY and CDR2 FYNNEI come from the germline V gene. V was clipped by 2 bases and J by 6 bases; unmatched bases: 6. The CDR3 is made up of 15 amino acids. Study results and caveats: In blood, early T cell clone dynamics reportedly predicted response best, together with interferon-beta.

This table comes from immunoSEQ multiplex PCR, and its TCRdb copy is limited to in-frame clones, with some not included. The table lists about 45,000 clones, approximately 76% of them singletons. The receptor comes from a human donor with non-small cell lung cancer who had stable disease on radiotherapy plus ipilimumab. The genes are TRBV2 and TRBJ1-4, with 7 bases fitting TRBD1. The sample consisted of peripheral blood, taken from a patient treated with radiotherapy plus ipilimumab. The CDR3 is CASSEYHRGDEKLFF. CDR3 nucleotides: TGTGCCAGCAGTGAATATCACAGGGGTGATGAAAAACTGTTTTTT.